Sequencing of this TCR beta chain was carried out in a study of radiotherapy plus CTLA-4 blockade in lung cancer. Study-level findings and limits: The study found tumor-derived TCR clones expanded in blood after radiotherapy plus ipilimumab.

Comment on this clone: Its target is not known.

Ipilimumab CTLA-4 blockade and focal radiation were given to patients with chemo-refractory metastatic non-small-cell lung cancer. The repertoire was sequenced with immunoSEQ multiplex PCR; TCRdb's copy has only in-frame clones and lacks some. The sample has roughly 88,000 clones, around four fifths seen once. V lost 6 bases to trimming and J lost 6 bases, with 14 bases between them. The germline gives CDR1 SQVTM, CDR2 ANQGSEA. The CDR3 contains 12 residues. This receptor was obtained from a human donor with non-small cell lung cancer who had stable disease on radiotherapy plus ipilimumab. The gene calls are TRBV29-1 and TRBJ1-2; no firm D call. The starting material was peripheral blood, obtained from a patient treated with radiotherapy plus ipilimumab. The CDR3 DNA is TGCAGCGTCCGGACCCGCACGAATGGCTACACCTTC. Translation: CSVRTRTNGYTF.